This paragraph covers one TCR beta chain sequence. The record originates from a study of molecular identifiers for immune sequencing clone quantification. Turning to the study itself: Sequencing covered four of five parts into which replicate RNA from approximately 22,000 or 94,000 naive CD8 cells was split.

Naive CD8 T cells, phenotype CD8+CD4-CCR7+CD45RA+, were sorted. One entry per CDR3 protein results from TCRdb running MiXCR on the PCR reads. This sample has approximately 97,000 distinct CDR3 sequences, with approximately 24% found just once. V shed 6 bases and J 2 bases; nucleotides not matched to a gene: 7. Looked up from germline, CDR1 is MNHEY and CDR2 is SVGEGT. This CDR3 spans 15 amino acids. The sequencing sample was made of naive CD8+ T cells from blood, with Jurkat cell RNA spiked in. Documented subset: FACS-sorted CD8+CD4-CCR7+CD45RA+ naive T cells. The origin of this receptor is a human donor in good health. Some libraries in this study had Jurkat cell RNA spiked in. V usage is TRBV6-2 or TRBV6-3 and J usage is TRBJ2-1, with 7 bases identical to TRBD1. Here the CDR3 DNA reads TGTGCCAGCAGACCGACAGGGTTAACCTACAATGAGCAGTTCTTC. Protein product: CASRPTGLTYNEQFF.